The entry that follows covers one T cell receptor beta chain sequence. This record comes from a study of T cells after yellow fever vaccination. From the 5' RACE reads, TCRdb called clonotypes with MiXCR, one entry per CDR3 protein. The table shows 70,000 or so distinct CDR3 sequences, with around 7.1% occurring only once. The input for sequencing was CD8+ T cells sorted from PBMCs, taken around 10 days after the first yellow fever vaccination. The receptor was derived from a man aged 18 to 29 who received the YFV17D yellow fever vaccine.

The CDR3 spells CSARAYRGDNSPLHF. For the CDR3, the DNA is TGCAGTGCTAGAGCATATCGGGGCGATAATTCACCCCTCCACTTT. The chain employs TRBV20-1 and TRBJ1-6; possible D gene TRBD1, 5 bases. CDR3 size: 15 residues. The germline V gene encodes CDR1 DFQATT and CDR2 SNEGSKA (reference sequence). V was pared by 1 base and J by 5 bases, with 12 bases between.